This T cell receptor (beta chain) was sequenced for a study of T cell responses to AZD1222 COVID-19 vaccine. Turning to this clone: What it binds is unknown.

Points from the study as a whole: Of the AZD1222 recipients, only 5 to 7 were seropositive at baseline. No day 14 peak samples; only post-peak repertoires were characterized. Across the whole spike, CD4 TCRs peaked at regions 160-218 and 743-854.

Sequenced by immunoSEQ multiplex PCR; TCRdb stores in-frame clones only, minus some. Found here are roughly 170,000 clones, roughly nine tenths of them singletons; the top ten hold under 2.5%. Germline V lookup: CDR1 MNHEY, CDR2 SMNVEV (reference sequence). The CDR3 loop spans 14 amino acids. The V and J ends lost 2 bases and 7 bases respectively, with 12 bases between them. This receptor was obtained from an adult in good health. The chain carries TRBV27 and TRBJ1-5; TRBD1 is a possible D gene (5 bases). The starting material was peripheral blood, obtained on day 0 of AZD1222 vaccination. The CDR3 is CASSLAGVGQPQHF. CDR3 nucleotide sequence: TGTGCCAGCAGTTTAGCGGGGGTTGGCCAGCCCCAGCATTTT.